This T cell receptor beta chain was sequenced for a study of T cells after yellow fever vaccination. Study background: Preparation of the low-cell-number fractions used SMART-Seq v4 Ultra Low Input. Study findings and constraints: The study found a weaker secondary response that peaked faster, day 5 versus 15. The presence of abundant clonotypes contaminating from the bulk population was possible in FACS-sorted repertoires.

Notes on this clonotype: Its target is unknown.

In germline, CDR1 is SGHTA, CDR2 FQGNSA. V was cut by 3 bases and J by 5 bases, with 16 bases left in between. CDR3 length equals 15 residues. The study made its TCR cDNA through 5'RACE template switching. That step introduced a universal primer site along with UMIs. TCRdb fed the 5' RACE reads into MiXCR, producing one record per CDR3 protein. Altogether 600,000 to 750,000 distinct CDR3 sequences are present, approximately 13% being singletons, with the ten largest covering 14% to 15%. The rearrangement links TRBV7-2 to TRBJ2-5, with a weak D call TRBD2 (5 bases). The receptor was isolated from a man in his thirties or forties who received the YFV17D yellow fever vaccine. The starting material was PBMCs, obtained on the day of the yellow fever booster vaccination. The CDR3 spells CASSFPPPGWETQYF. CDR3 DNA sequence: TGTGCCAGCAGCTTCCCGCCCCCGGGGTGGGAGACCCAGTACTTC.